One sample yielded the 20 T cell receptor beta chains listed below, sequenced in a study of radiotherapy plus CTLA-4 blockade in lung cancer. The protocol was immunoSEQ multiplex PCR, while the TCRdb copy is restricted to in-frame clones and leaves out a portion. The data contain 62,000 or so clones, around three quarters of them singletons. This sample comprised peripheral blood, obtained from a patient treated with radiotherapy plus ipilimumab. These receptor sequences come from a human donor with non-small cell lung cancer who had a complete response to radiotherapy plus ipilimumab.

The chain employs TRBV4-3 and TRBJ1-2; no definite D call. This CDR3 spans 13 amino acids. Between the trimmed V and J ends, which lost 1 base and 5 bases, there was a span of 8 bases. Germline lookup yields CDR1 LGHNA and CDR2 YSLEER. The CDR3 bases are TGCGCCAGCAGCCAAGGGCAGCTGTATGGCTACACCTTC. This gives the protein CASSQGQLYGYTF.

The CDR3 nucleotides read TGTGCCAGCAGCTTAGATAGGCGGGAGTCTTCCTACAATGAGCAGTTCTTC. It encodes CASSLDRRESSYNEQFF. The chain is built from TRBV7-2 and TRBJ2-1, with TRBD2 matching 7 bases. The CDR3 contains 17 residues. Germline V gene lookup returns CDR1 SGHTA and CDR2 FQGNSA. Germline trimming cut 1 base from V and 1 base from J; bases unmatched to any gene: 7.

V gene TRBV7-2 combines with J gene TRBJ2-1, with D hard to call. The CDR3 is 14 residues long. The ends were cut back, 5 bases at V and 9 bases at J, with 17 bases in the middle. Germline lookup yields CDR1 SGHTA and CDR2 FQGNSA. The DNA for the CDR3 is TGTGCCAGCAGCGATCGCCTAACCTGGGGTGAGCAGTTCTTC. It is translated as CASSDRLTWGEQFF.

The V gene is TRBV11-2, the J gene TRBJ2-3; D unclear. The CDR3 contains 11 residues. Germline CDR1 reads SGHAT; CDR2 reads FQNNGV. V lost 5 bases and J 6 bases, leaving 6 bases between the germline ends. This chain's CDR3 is CASSQADTQYF. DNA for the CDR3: TGTGCCAGCAGCCAGGCCGATACGCAGTATTTT.

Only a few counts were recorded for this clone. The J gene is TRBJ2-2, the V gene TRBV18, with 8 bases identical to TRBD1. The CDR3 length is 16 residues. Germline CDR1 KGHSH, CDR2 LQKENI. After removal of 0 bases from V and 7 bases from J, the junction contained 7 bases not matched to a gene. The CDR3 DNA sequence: TGTGCCAGCTCACCACCCCGACAGGGGTGGATCGGGGAGCTGTTTTTT. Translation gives CASSPPRQGWIGELFF.

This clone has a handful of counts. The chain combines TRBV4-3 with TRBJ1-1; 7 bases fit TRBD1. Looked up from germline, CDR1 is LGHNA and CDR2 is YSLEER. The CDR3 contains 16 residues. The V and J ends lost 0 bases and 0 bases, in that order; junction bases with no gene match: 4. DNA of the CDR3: TGCGCCAGCAGCCAAGATTCGGGACAGTTGAACACTGAAGCTTTCTTT. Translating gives CASSQDSGQLNTEAFF.

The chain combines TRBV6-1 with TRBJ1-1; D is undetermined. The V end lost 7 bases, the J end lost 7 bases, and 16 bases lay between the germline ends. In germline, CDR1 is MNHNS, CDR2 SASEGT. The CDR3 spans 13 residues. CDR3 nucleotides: TGTGCCAGCAATCTGGCAGACCGGTTTGAAGCTTTCTTT. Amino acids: CASNLADRFEAFF.

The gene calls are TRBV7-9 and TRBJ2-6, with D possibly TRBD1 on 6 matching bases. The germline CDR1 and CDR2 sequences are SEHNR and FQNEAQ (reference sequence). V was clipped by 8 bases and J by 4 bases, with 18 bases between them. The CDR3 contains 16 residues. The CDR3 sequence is CASARQAPWGANVLTF. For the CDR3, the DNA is TGTGCCAGCGCCCGACAGGCCCCGTGGGGGGCCAACGTCCTGACTTTC.

Here the CDR3 DNA reads TGTGCCAGCAGCTCCACTAGCACAGATACGCAGTATTTT. Its protein product is CASSSTSTDTQYF. This chain joins TRBV7-9 and TRBJ2-3; D remains ambiguous. The germline CDR1 and CDR2 sequences are SEHNR and FQNEAQ (reference sequence). Trimming shortened V by 4 bases and J by 0 bases, and 5 bases separated the two germline ends. CDR3 length: 13 amino acids.

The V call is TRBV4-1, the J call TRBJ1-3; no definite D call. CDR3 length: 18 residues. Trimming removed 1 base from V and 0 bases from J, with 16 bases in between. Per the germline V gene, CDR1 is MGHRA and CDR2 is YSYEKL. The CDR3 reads CASSQALIGRNSGNTIYF. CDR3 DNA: TGCGCCAGCAGCCAAGCCCTTATTGGACGGAACTCTGGAAACACCATATATTTT.

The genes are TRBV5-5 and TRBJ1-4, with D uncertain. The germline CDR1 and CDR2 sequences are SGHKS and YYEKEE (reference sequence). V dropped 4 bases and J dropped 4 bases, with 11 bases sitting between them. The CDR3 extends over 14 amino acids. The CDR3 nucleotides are TGTGCCAGCAGCCAGGAATGGGGTAATGAAAAACTGTTTTTT. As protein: CASSQEWGNEKLFF.

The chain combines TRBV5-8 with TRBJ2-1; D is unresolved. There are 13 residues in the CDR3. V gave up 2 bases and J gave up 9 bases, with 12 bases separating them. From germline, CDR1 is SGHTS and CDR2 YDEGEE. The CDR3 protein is CASSLLQRSEQFF. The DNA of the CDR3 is TGTGCCAGCAGCTTACTGCAGCGCAGTGAGCAGTTCTTC. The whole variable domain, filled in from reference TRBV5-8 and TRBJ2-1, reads EAGVTQSPTHLIKTRGQQATLRCSPISGHTSVYWYQQALGLGLQFLLWYDEGEERNRGNFPPRFSGRQFPNYSSELNVNALELEDSALYLCASSLLQRSEQFFGPGTRLTVL.

CDR3 protein: CAISGDRAYEQYF. CDR3 coding DNA: TGTGCCATCAGTGGAGACAGGGCCTACGAGCAGTACTTC. The chain joins TRBV10-3 to TRBJ2-7; 7 nucleotides agree with TRBD1. The V gene end was trimmed by 4 bases and the J gene end by 2 bases; junction bases not matched to a gene: 2. The length of the CDR3 is 13 residues. Germline CDR1 ENHRY, CDR2 SYGVKD.

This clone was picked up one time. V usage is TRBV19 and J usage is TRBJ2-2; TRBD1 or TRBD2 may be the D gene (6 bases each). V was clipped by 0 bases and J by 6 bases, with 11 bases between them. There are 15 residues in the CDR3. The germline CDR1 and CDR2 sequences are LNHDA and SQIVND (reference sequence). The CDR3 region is CASSIDRGVAGELFF. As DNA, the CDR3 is TGTGCCAGTAGTATAGATAGGGGGGTTGCCGGGGAGCTGTTTTTT.

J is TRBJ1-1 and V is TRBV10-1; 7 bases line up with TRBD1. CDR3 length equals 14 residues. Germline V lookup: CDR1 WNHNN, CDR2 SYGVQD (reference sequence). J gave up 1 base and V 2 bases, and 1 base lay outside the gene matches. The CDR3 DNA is TGCGCCAGCAGTGAGAGGGACAGGAACACTGAAGCTTTCTTT. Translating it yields CASSERDRNTEAFF.

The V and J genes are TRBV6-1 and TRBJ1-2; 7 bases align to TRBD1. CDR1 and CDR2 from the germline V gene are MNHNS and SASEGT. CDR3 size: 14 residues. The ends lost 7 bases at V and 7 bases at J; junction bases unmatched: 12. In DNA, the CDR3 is TGTGCCAGCACCATGCCTTCGACAGGGAGTGGCTACACCTTC. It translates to CASTMPSTGSGYTF.

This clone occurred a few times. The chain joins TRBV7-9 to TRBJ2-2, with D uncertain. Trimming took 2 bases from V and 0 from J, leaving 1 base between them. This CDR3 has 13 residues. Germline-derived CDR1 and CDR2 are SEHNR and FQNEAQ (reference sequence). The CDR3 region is CASSLPNTGELFF. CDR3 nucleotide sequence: TGTGCCAGCAGCTTACCGAACACCGGGGAGCTGTTTTTT.

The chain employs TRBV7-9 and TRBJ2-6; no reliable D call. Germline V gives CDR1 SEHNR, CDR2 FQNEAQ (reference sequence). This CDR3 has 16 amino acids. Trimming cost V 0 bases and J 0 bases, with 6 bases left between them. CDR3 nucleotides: TGTGCCAGCAGCTTAGCGTCCGGCTCTGGGGCCAACGTCCTGACTTTC. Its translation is CASSLASGSGANVLTF.

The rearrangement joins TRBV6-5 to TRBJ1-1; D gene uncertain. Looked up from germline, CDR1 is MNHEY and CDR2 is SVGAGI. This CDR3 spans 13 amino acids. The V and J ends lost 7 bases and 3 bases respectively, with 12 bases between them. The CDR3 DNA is TGTGCCAGCAAGAGAGGGTGGCACACTGAAGCTTTCTTT. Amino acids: CASKRGWHTEAFF.

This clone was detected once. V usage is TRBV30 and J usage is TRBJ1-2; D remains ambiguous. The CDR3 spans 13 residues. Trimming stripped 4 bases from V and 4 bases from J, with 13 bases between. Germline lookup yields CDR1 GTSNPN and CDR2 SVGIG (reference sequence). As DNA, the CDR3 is TGTGCCTGGACTCGACCGAATGCCTATGGCTACACCTTC. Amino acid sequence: CAWTRPNAYGYTF.